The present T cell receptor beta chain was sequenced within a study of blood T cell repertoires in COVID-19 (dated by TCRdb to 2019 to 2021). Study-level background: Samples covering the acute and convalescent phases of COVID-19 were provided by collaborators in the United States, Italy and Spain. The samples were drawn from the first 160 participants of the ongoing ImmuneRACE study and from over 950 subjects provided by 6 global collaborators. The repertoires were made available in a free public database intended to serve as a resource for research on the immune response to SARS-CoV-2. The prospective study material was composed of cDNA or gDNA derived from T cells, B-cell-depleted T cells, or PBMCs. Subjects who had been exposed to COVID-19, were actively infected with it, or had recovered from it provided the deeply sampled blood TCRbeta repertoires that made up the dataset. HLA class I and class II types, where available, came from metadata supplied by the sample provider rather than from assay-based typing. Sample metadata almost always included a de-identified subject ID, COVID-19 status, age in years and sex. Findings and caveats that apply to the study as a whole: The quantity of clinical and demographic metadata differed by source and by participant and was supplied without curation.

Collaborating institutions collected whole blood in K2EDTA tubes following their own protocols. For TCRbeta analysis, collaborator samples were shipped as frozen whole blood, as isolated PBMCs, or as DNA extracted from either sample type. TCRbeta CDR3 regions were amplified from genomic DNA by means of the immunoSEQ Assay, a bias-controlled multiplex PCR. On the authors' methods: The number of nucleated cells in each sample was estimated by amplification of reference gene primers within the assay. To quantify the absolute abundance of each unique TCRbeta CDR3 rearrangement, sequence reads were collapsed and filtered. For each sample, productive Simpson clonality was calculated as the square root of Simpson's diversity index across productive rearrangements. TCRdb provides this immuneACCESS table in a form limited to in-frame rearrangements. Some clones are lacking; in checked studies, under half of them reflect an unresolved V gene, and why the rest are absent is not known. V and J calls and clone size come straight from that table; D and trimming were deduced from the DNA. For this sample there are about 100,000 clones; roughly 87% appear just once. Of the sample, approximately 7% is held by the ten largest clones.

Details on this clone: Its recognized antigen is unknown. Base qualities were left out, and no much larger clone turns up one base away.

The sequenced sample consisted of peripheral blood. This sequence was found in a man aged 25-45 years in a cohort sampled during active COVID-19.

The encoded CDR3 is CASSLDSGGRVGSLNYEQFF. At the DNA level, the sequence is TGCGCCAGCAGCTTGGATTCGGGGGGCAGGGTAGGATCCTTAAATTATGAGCAGTTCTTC. The sequence is built from TRBV5-1 and TRBJ2-1; TRBD2 is perhaps the D gene, given 7 matching bases. V sheds 0 bases and J sheds 8 bases, leaving 30 bases between their ends. The CDR3 holds 20 amino acids from the cysteine to the phenylalanine. The retained sequence is limited to the CDR3, 60 bases, with the frame set at the first base. CDR1 and CDR2, per the germline V gene, are SGHRS and YFSETQ.